A single sample is the source of the 7 T cell receptor beta chains below, sequenced in a study of blood T cell repertoires in COVID-19. The table came from immunoSEQ multiplex PCR; TCRdb's copy has only in-frame clones and leaves some out. The table shows 400,000 or so clones, with approximately 86% occurring only once. What was sequenced was peripheral blood. The origin of the receptors is a human donor in a cohort sampled during active COVID-19.

This rearrangement joins TRBV27 to TRBJ1-2, with 10 bases aligning to TRBD1. The trim removed 6 bases at V and 7 bases at J, leaving 5 bases unmatched. CDR1 and CDR2 (germline): MNHEY, SMNVEV (reference sequence). This CDR3 is 13 amino acids long. The CDR3 region has the DNA TGTGCCAGCAGAGGGGACAGGGGAGGTGGCTACACCTTC. Protein: CASRGDRGGGYTF.

This rearrangement joins TRBV7-2 to TRBJ2-5, with 8 positions matching TRBD2. The J segment lost 10 bases and the V segment lost 4 bases, leaving 11 bases of the junction unmatched. This CDR3 is built from 14 residues. The germline gives CDR1 SGHTA, CDR2 FQGNSA. The CDR3 region has the DNA TGTGCCAGCAGCTATGGGGTCAACGGGAGGGGCCAGTACTTC. It yields the protein CASSYGVNGRGQYF.

This rearrangement joins TRBV7-8 to TRBJ2-3; D remains ambiguous. The CDR3 has 16 amino acids. The V gene's germline CDR1 is SGHVS and CDR2 FQNEAQ. Between the trimmed V and J ends, which lost 0 bases and 1 base, there was a span of 11 bases. The chain's CDR3 is CASSLARVSRTDTQYF. As DNA, the CDR3 is TGTGCCAGCAGCTTAGCTCGAGTCTCCCGCACAGATACGCAGTATTTT.

This clone appeared a few times. V usage is TRBV7-9 and J usage is TRBJ1-5, with 10 bases that match TRBD1. Per the germline V gene, CDR1 is SEHNR and CDR2 is FQNEAQ (reference sequence). The V gene end was trimmed by 5 bases and the J gene end by 5 bases; junction bases not matched to a gene: 3. CDR3 size: 14 residues. The CDR3 loop is CASSPGTGDQPQHF. The DNA of the CDR3 is TGTGCCAGCAGCCCGGGGACAGGGGATCAGCCCCAGCATTTT.

The rearrangement links TRBV5-6 to TRBJ1-4; 8 bases match TRBD1. CDR1 and CDR2 from the germline V gene are SGHDT and YYEEEE. This CDR3 region has 15 residues. Unmatched junction bases numbered 6, after V lost 0 bases and J lost 8 bases. CDR3 bases: TGTGCCAGCAGCTTGGCGCAGGGGGCGCGAGAAAAACTGTTTTTT. This sequence encodes CASSLAQGAREKLFF.

The rearrangement joins TRBV5-1 to TRBJ2-1, with TRBD1 identical over 9 bases. CDR1 is SGHRS, CDR2 YFSETQ, per germline. The CDR3 is made up of 16 amino acids. J was trimmed by 9 bases and V by 3 bases; bases with no gene match: 13. The chain's CDR3 is CASSWSGTGTTGEQFF. Written as DNA, the CDR3 is TGCGCCAGCAGCTGGTCCGGGACAGGGACAACGGGTGAGCAGTTCTTC.

The V and J genes are TRBV11-2 and TRBJ2-1; tentative D call: TRBD2 (6 bases). This CDR3 has 14 amino acids. Germline loops: CDR1 SGHAT, CDR2 FQNNGV. With 10 bases removed from V and 8 bases from J, the gap between germline ends came to 21 bases. The CDR3 nucleotides are TGTGCCACTCATGGTGGGCGGAGGGACTATGAGCAGTTCTTC. The encoded protein is CATHGGRRDYEQFF.